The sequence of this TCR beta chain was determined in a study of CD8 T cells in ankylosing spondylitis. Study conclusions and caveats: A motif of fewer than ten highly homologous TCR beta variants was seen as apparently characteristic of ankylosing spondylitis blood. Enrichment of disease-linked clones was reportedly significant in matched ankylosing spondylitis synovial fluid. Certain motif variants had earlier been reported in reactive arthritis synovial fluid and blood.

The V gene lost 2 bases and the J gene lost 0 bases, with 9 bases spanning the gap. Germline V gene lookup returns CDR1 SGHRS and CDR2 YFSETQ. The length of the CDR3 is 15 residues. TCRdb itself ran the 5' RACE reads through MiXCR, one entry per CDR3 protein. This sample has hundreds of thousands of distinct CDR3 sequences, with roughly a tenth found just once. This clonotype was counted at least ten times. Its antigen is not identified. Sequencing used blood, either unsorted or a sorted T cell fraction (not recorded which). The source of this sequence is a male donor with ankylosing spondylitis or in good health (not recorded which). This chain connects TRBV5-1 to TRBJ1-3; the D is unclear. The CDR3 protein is CASSFAPNSGNTIYF. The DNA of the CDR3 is TGCGCCAGCAGCTTTGCCCCCAACTCTGGAAACACCATATATTTT.